This TCR beta chain was recovered during a study of T cells in Graves' hyperthyroidism and ophthalmopathy. Template material for amplifying TCR beta CDR3 regions consisted of RNA transcripts. The HTBI primer set drove a first-round RT-PCR of the TCR CDR3. Via MiXCR, TCRdb re-called the multiplex PCR reads, giving one row per CDR3 protein. This table holds around 480,000 distinct CDR3 sequences, around 15% found once. Study results and limitations: Most thyroid clonotypes expanded above 0.001 appeared in blood too.

This clonotype showed up just a few times. Its target is not known. Just one base apart from a much larger clone, this may be a read error. The hyperthyroidism patients had all been newly diagnosed, and their disease duration was under 2 months. Their ages ranged from 18 to 65 years. CDR3 length: 15 residues. Germline lookup yields CDR1 MNHNS and CDR2 SASEGT. The chain recombines TRBV6-1 with TRBJ1-1; TRBD1 aligns across 7 bases. The sequenced material came from blood. This sequence originates from a woman between 18 and 29 years old with Graves' hyperthyroidism. DNA for the CDR3: TGTGCCAGCATAGACGGGGGGACAGAGGACACTGAAGCTTCCTTT. Translation: CASIDGGTEDTEASF.